A selection of T cell receptor beta chains follows, all from one sample in a study of blood T cell repertoires in COVID-19. Sequenced by immunoSEQ multiplex PCR; TCRdb stores in-frame clones only, minus some. The sample includes about 200,000 clones, 82% of them seen just once. Sequencing was done on a sample of peripheral blood. The receptors here all came from a woman of 80 years or more with COVID-19, enrolled during active disease. Both conserved end residues are part of each CDR3. Fields, in order: J gene, V gene, CDR3 protein.

>TRBJ1-2|TRBV4-1
CASSQGQGAKAYGYTF
>TRBJ1-2|TRBV7-2
CASRGTGGPGYTF
>TRBJ1-2|TRBV5-6
CASSQVDNTRSGYTF
>TRBJ1-5|TRBV30
CAWSEQGSQPQHF
>TRBJ2-7|TRBV7-9
CASSPRRGGGSYEQYF
>TRBJ2-7|TRBV28
CASRVAGGSYEQYF
>TRBJ1-1|TRBV5-1
CASSTGTRNTEAFF
>TRBJ1-6|TRBV7-8
CASSSREGPFNSPLHF
>TRBJ2-5|TRBV30
CAWRAEETQYF
>TRBJ2-5|TRBV11-2
CASRLNPEETQYF
>TRBJ2-7|TRBV27
CASTRGDRPGEQYF
>TRBJ1-3|TRBV6-1
CASSEARSFGNTIYF
>TRBJ2-3|TRBV6-1
CASSGPAQGEKDTQYF
>TRBJ2-7|TRBV5-6
CASSLEAGLTYEQYF